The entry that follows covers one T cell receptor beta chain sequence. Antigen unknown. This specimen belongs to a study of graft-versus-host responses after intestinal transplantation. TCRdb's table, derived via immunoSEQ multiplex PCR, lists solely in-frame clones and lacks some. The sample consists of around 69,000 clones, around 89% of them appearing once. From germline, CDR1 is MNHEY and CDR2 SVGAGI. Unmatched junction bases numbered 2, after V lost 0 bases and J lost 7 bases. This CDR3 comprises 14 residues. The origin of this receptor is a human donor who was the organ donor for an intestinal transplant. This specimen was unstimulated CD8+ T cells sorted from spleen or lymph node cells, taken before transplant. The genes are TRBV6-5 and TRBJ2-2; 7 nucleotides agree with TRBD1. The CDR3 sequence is CASSYSQGNGELFF. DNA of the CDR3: TGTGCCAGCAGTTACTCACAGGGGAACGGGGAGCTGTTTTTT.